The clone carrying this T cell receptor beta chain was seen a few times. This record belongs to a study of blood T cell repertoires in COVID-19. The wider study: Samples of COVID-19 (acute and convalescent) were obtained from the United States, Italy and Spain. PBMCs, B-cell-depleted T cells, or T cells provided the cDNA or gDNA that made up the material.

Per the original data handling: Reference gene primer amplification gave nucleated cell count estimates. Libraries were prepared by immunoSEQ multiplex PCR; TCRdb keeps only in-frame clonotypes and omits some of them. V, J and clone size were drawn from that table, and D and trimming were deduced from the DNA. The sample carries about 210,000 clones, approximately 80% recorded once. CDR1 and CDR2 from the germline V gene are SGHAT and FQDESV (reference sequence). The CDR3 consists of 14 residues. With V trimmed by 5 bases and J by 1 base, 5 bases remained unmatched. This TCR was sampled from a human donor in a cohort sampled during active COVID-19. The chain joins TRBV11-1 to TRBJ2-7; 7 nucleotides line up with TRBD1. Sample: peripheral blood. The CDR3 protein is CASSQDRPSYEQYF. CDR3 nucleotide sequence: TGTGCCAGCAGCCAGGACAGGCCTTCCTACGAGCAGTACTTC.